The 6 T cell receptor beta chains below were found in one sample sequenced in a study of blood T cell repertoires in COVID-19. The data were produced by immunoSEQ multiplex PCR, yet TCRdb's version contains in-frame clones alone and is incomplete. This repertoire shows approximately 210,000 clones, around 89% found once; its top ten account for 4.8%. The sequenced sample consisted of peripheral blood. All receptors derive from a woman aged 40-49 years with acute or convalescent COVID-19.

V is TRBV19 and J is TRBJ1-2; 7 bases agree with TRBD1. CDR1 LNHDA and CDR2 SQIVND come from the germline V gene (reference sequence). This CDR3 is 19 amino acids long. The V segment lost 7 bases and the J segment 3 bases; nucleotides outside the gene matches: 23. The CDR3, as DNA: TGTGCCAGTACCTCCTCTGGGCGTTCTCAGGGGGAATACTACTATGGCTACACCTTC. Protein: CASTSSGRSQGEYYYGYTF.

The chain links TRBV11-2 to TRBJ1-2; a weak D match, TRBD1 (6 bases). Trimming took off 5 bases at V and 8 bases at J, with 21 bases between the two ends. The CDR3 has 15 residues. CDR1 is SGHAT, CDR2 FQNNGV, per germline. The CDR3 DNA reads as TGTGCCAGCAGCCCTATCACCGGGACACATAACGGCTACACCTTC. It codes for CASSPITGTHNGYTF. The entire variable domain, with the rest obtained from reference TRBV11-2 and TRBJ1-2, is as follows: EAGVAQSPRYKIIEKRQSVAFWCNPISGHATLYWYQQILGQGPKLLIQFQNNGVVDDSQLPKDRFSAERLKGVDSTLKIQPAKLEDSAVYLCASSPITGTHNGYTFGSGTRLTVV.

This clone came up once. The V and J genes are TRBV2 and TRBJ1-1; the D gene is possibly TRBD1 (6 bases). The ends were cut back, 6 bases at V and 8 bases at J, with 10 bases in the middle. CDR1 SNHLY and CDR2 FYNNEI come from the germline V gene. This CDR3 comprises 11 residues. The DNA of the CDR3 is TGTGCCAGCAGCCCAGGGGCAGAAGCTTTCTTT. Its translation is CASSPGAEAFF. The full variable domain, completed using reference TRBV2 and TRBJ1-1, is EPEVTQTPSHQVTQMGQEVILRCVPISNHLYFYWYRQILGQKVEFLVSFYNNEISEKSEIFDDQFSVERPDGSNFTLKIRSTKLEDSAMYFCASSPGAEAFFGQGTRLTVV.

The V gene is TRBV19, the J gene TRBJ1-1; the D is unclear. CDR1 is LNHDA, CDR2 SQIVND, per germline (reference sequence). The CDR3 has 14 residues. The V gene lost 3 bases and the J gene lost 1 base, with 9 bases spanning the gap. The CDR3 nucleotides read TGTGCCAGTAGTATCCAGGCCGAGAACACTGAAGCTTTCTTT. Amino acid sequence: CASSIQAENTEAFF.

V usage is TRBV27 and J usage is TRBJ1-2, with 7 bases fitting TRBD1. This CDR3 region has 15 residues. Germline CDR1 MNHEY, CDR2 SMNVEV (reference sequence). V trimming: 5 bases; J trimming: 4 bases; junction bases outside the gene matches: 10. The CDR3 DNA reads as TGTGCCAGCAGTATAACAGGGGAATCGGGCTATGGCTACACCTTC. As protein: CASSITGESGYGYTF.

This sequence joins TRBV30 and TRBJ2-1; the match to TRBD1 covers 10 bases. After removal of 1 base from V and 3 bases from J, the junction contained 6 bases not matched to a gene. The germline CDR1 and CDR2 sequences are GTSNPN and SVGIG (reference sequence). The CDR3 contains 16 residues. In DNA, the CDR3 is TGTGCCTGGAGTGCCAACGACAGGGGGCTCTACAATGAGCAGTTCTTC. This codes for CAWSANDRGLYNEQFF. The whole variable domain, filled in from reference TRBV30 and TRBJ2-1, reads SQTIHQWPATLVQPVGSPLSLECTVEGTSNPNLYWYRQAAGRGLQLLFYSVGIGQISSEVPQNLSASRPQDRQFILSSKKLLLSDSGFYLCAWSANDRGLYNEQFFGPGTRLTVL.